Presented here are 8 T cell receptor beta chains from one specimen sequenced in a study of CD8 T cells in Susac syndrome. Random hexamers were used to reverse transcribe an amount of about 0.45 to 1 ug RNA. MiXCR, applied by TCRdb to the immunoSEQ multiplex PCR reads, yields one record per CDR3 protein. Of a few hundred thousand distinct CDR3 sequences in the sample, more than 75% were seen once. Sequenced material: CD8+ T cells from PBMCs. All receptors derive from a human donor with multiple sclerosis.

This clonotype has just a few counts. CDR3 amino acids: CASAPFGRDLGTEAFF. CDR3 DNA sequence: TGTGCCAGCGCACCCTTCGGCAGGGACTTGGGAACTGAAGCTTTCTTT. The chain uses TRBV12-3 or TRBV12-4 and TRBJ1-1; tentatively, D is TRBD1 (5 bases). V lost 8 bases and J 5 bases, leaving 24 bases between the germline ends. The CDR3 covers 16 residues.

Only one count was recorded for this clonotype. The chain recombines TRBV9 with TRBJ2-1, with 9 nucleotides matching TRBD2. V gave up 3 bases and J gave up 6 bases; unmatched junction bases: 7. CDR3 length: 15 amino acids. CDR1 SGDLS and CDR2 YYNGEE come from the germline V gene. The DNA for the CDR3 is TGTGCCAGCAGCGCGGGGACTAGCAAATCCAATGAGCAGTTCTTC. It encodes CASSAGTSKSNEQFF.

This chain joins TRBV23-1 and TRBJ2-5; 9 bases are shared with TRBD2. TRBV23-1 is given ORF status, its function remaining uncertain. This CDR3 comprises 16 residues. Losses at the gene ends were 3 bases for V and 5 bases for J; bases not matched to a gene: 10. The CDR3 coding sequence is TGCGCCAGCAGTCATCGCGGCGGGAGGGCCAGGGAGACCCAGTACTTC. It translates to CASSHRGGRARETQYF.

This chain links TRBV19 with TRBJ1-1; the D is unclear. V lost 7 bases and J 1 base, leaving 16 bases between the germline ends. Per germline, CDR1 LNHDA and CDR2 SQIVND (reference sequence). The CDR3 is 15 amino acids. The CDR3 coding sequence is TGTGCCAGTACCCCCGAATTGGGCCCGAACACTGAAGCTTTCTTT. Amino acids: CASTPELGPNTEAFF. The variable domain in full, completed from reference TRBV19 and TRBJ1-1, reads DGGITQSPKYLFRKEGQNVTLSCEQNLNHDAMYWYRQDPGQGLRLIYYSQIVNDFQKGDIAEGYSVSREKKESFPLTVTSAQKNPTAFYLCASTPELGPNTEAFFGQGTRLTVV.

V is TRBV27 and J is TRBJ2-2, with a weak D call TRBD1 (8 bases). Germline lookup yields CDR1 MNHEY and CDR2 SMNVEV (reference sequence). Between the trimmed V and J ends, which lost 8 bases and 7 bases, there was a span of 17 bases. The CDR3 contains 14 residues. The CDR3 reads CASGWTGRVGELFF. CDR3 DNA: TGTGCCAGCGGTTGGACAGGGAGGGTCGGGGAGCTGTTTTTT.

Of note for this clonotype: An end of the junction differs from the germline gene, which may be a read error. This chain links TRBV5-1 with TRBJ2-3; D gene ambiguous. The length of the CDR3 is 15 residues. From germline, CDR1 is SGHRS and CDR2 YFSETQ. The CDR3 DNA sequence: TGCGTCAGCAGCTTGGAAAACTTCAGCACAGATACGCAGTATTTT. Translation: CVSSLENFSTDTQYF. Combining the CDR3 with reference TRBV5-1 and TRBJ2-3 gives the whole variable domain KAGVTQTPRYLIKTRGQQVTLSCSPISGHRSVSWYQQTPGQGLQFLFEYFSETQRNKGNFPGRFSGRQFSNSRSEMNVSTLELGDSALYLCVSSLENFSTDTQYFGPGTRLTVL.

The V gene is TRBV28, the J gene TRBJ2-7; TRBD2 aligns across 9 bases. The CDR3 is made up of 15 amino acids. Trimming cost V 6 bases and J 6 bases; bases outside gene matches: 12. CDR1 is MDHEN and CDR2 is SYDVKM in the germline V gene. As DNA, the CDR3 is TGTGCCAGCAGCGACCTCGGGGCGGGAGGGGGCGAGCAGTACTTC. Protein: CASSDLGAGGGEQYF. Based on the CDR3 plus reference TRBV28 and TRBJ2-7, the full variable domain is DVKVTQSSRYLVKRTGEKVFLECVQDMDHENMFWYRQDPGLGLRLIYFSYDVKMKEKGDIPEGYSVSREKKERFSLILESASTNQTSMYLCASSDLGAGGGEQYFGPGTRLTVT.

The gene calls are TRBV11-2 and TRBJ2-5, with 7 bases identical to TRBD1. This CDR3 is built from 16 residues. J gave up 0 bases and V 1 base, and 5 bases lay outside the gene matches. The germline gives CDR1 SGHAT, CDR2 FQNNGV. The CDR3 protein is CASSLGLGQDQETQYF. In nucleotides, the CDR3 is TGTGCCAGCAGCTTAGGCCTAGGACAGGACCAAGAGACCCAGTACTTC.